This T cell receptor beta chain came from a study of spatial heterogeneity in lung cancer (dated by TCRdb to between 2017 and 2020). General notes on the study: More beta-chain than alpha-chain transcripts were consistently detected, likely reflecting higher beta-chain transcript abundance. In the raw uncorrected reads, each unique combination of TCR and UMI appeared more than ten times on average. The study quantitatively compared TCR alpha and beta repertoires across multiple tumor regions, matched nontumor lung and blood in non-small cell lung cancer. Nonsynonymous mutation counts, determined by whole-exome sequencing of tumor tissue, were related to TCR repertoire features. Both alpha and beta chains were TCR-sequenced in samples taken at surgery, namely 220 tumor regions, around 64 matched nontumor lung samples and some 53 PBMC samples.

The library was obtained by 5' RACE. Sequenced on a NextSeq 500. In the TCR library protocol, a unique molecular identifier was attached to each TCR cDNA molecule so that PCR and sequencing errors could be corrected. Per the authors' processing: TCR identification, UMI-based error correction and CDR3 extraction were performed with Decombinator tools. Expanded TCRs were defined as those above a frequency of 2 per 1,000, corresponding to the top 1% of the tumor frequency distribution. Each repertoire was subsampled 100 times to 5,000 TCRs, after which Renyi diversity was computed with the R vegan package. CDR3 similarity networks were built from amino acid triplet string-kernel similarity, connecting CDR3s with pairwise similarity above 0.82. In TCRdb, the public reads were trimmed at Q25 with fastp and aligned with MiXCR, with productive beta chains retained. CDR3 protein sequences are deduplicated, and each keeps its most common genes and DNA. The V and J calls reflect TCRdb's pipeline rather than the authors' work. The sample includes about 4,900 distinct CDR3 sequences, with around 15% observed a single time. The ten largest clones capture approximately 6% of the sample.

The research as a whole found: Ubiquitous expanded tumor TCRs showed up in blood more often at tumor resection than at routine follow-up. Confirming at a functional level the hypothesis that regional TCRs recognize regional mutations was considered to require additional single-cell paired TCR alpha and beta sequencing.

The sample's time point label, in plain terms: sample taken at primary tumor resection. Whole RNA extracted from tumor and nontumor lung tissue, or from cryopreserved PBMC samples, was used for TCR sequencing without cell sorting. Donors were some 70 patients with early-stage, untreated non-small cell lung cancer from the lung TRACERx cohort. A patient was chosen for TCR sequencing only when enough RNA was available from at least two tumor regions. This clonotype is medium-sized (0.01 to 0.1%) in its sample. The clone's antigen remains unknown. Base qualities were left out, and no much larger clone turns up one base away. A distance of 9 bases separates the germline ends of V and J, which lose 2 bases and 8 bases respectively. Including cysteine and phenylalanine, the CDR3 has 12 amino acids. Only the CDR3 DNA stays, 36 bases, in frame from base 1. The germline V gene (reference sequence) sets CDR1 to LGHDT and CDR2 to YNNKEL.

The material sequenced was PBMCs, taken at surgery. The sequence links TRBV3-1 to TRBJ1-2; the D gene is unclear. The TCR comes from a male donor with early-stage non-small cell lung cancer. DNA sequence: TGTGCCAGCAGCCAATCCGGTGGCGGCTACACCTTC. It specifies CASSQSGGGYTF.